Following are 2 T cell receptor beta chains from one sample sequenced in a study of blood T cell repertoires in COVID-19. Method: immunoSEQ multiplex PCR; TCRdb's copy keeps in-frame clones and lacks some. The sample has roughly 200,000 clones; around 90% are singletons. The sequencing sample was made of peripheral blood. Source of these receptors: a man aged 65-85 years with acute or convalescent COVID-19.

The count of this clone is one. The chain links TRBV30 to TRBJ1-5; TRBD1 matches 7 bases. Germline trimming cut 3 bases from V and 6 bases from J; bases unmatched to any gene: 14. Germline CDR1 and CDR2: GTSNPN and SVGIG (reference sequence). The CDR3 runs to 16 residues. The CDR3, as DNA: TGTGCCTGGAGCAGTAACAGGGGAGGCATGGGTCAGCCCCAGCATTTT. It codes for CAWSSNRGGMGQPQHF.

This clone was counted once. This rearrangement joins TRBV28 to TRBJ1-2, with 9 bases matching TRBD1. Germline-derived CDR1 and CDR2 are MDHEN and SYDVKM. The CDR3 runs to 13 residues. Losses at the gene ends were 7 bases for V and 8 bases for J; bases not matched to a gene: 8. CDR3 protein: CASTVQGARGYTF. CDR3 coding DNA: TGTGCCAGCACCGTACAGGGGGCGCGGGGCTACACCTTC.